This T cell receptor beta chain is from a study of CD8+ T cells in alopecia areata. Treatment of the sample: oral pan-JAK inhibitor, 5-10 mg twice daily. In regard to this clone: The antigen remains unidentified.

Extracted from the samples, RNA was reverse transcribed into cDNA to serve as the sequencing template. Using immunoSEQ multiplex PCR, the repertoire was profiled, and TCRdb retains in-frame clones only, with some absent. The sample lists about 210,000 clones, under 70% occurring once. Study findings and constraints: TCR sharing across patients was less clear than in mice, possibly HLA-related.

The sample in question was CD4+ T cells sorted from blood, obtained at roughly week 45, from a patient treated with tofacitinib. This TCR was recovered from a human donor with alopecia areata.

This chain's CDR3 is CASSRTGGAGGYTF. CDR3 DNA sequence: TGTGCCAGCAGTCGGACAGGGGGCGCGGGTGGCTACACCTTC. V gene TRBV6-5 combines with J gene TRBJ1-2, with TRBD1 matching over 11 bases. The CDR3 consists of 14 residues. Germline-derived CDR1 and CDR2 are MNHEY and SVGAGI. The ends lost 5 bases at V and 7 bases at J; junction bases unmatched: 6.